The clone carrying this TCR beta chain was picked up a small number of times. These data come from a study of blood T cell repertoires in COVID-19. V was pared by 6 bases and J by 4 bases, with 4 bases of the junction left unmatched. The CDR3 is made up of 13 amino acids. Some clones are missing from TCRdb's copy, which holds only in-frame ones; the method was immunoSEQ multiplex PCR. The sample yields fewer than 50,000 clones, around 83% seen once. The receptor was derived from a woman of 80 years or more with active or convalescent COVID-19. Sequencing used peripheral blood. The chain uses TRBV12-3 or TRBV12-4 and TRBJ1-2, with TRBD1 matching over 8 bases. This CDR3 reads CASRGTGPYGYTF. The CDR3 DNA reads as TGTGCCAGCAGAGGGACAGGCCCCTATGGCTACACCTTC.